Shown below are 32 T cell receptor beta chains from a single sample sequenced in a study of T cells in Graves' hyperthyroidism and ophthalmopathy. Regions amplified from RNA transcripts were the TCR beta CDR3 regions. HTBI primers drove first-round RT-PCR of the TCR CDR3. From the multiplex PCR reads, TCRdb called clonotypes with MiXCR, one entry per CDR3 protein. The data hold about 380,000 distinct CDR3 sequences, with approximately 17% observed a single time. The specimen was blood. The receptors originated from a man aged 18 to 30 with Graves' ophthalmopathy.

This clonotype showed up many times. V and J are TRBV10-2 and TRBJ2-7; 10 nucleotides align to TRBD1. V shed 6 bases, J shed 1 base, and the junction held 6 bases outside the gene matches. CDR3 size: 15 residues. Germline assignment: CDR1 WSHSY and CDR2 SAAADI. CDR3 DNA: TGCGCCAGCAGACAACCGGGACAGGGGTCCTACGAGCAGTACTTC. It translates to CASRQPGQGSYEQYF.

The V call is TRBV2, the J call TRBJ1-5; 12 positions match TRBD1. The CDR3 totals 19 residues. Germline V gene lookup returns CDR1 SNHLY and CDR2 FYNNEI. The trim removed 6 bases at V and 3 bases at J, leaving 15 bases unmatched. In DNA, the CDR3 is TGTGCCAGCAGCGCCCACCGGGACAGGGGGCGCGAGACCAATCAGCCCCAGCATTTT. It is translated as CASSAHRDRGRETNQPQHF.

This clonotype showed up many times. In DNA, the CDR3 is TGTGCCAGCAACCAACAAGGGGCGCTCAGCACAGATACGCAGTATTTT. As protein: CASNQQGALSTDTQYF. This chain links TRBV2 with TRBJ2-3, with D maybe TRBD1 (5 bases). The CDR3 is made up of 16 amino acids. Germline values: CDR1 SNHLY, CDR2 FYNNEI. The V end lost 7 bases, the J end lost 0 bases, and 17 bases lay between the germline ends.

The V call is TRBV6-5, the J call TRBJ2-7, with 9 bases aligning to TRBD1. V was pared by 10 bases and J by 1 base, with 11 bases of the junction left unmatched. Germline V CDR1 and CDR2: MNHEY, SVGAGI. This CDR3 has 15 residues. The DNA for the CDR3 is TGTGCCATCAGCGACTCCGGGACAGGGTCCTACGAGCAGTACTTC. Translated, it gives CAISDSGTGSYEQYF.

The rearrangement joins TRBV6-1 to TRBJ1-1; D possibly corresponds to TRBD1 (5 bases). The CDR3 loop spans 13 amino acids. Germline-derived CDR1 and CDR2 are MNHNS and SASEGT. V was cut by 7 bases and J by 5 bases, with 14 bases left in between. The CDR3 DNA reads TGTGCCAGCACGAGGGGCGAGGATACTGAAGCTTTCTTT. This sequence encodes CASTRGEDTEAFF.

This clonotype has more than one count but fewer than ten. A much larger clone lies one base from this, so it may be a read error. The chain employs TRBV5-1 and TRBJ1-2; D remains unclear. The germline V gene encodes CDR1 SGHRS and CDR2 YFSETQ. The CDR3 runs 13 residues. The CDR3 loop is CASGLESSYGYTF. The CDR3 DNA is TGCGCCAGCGGCTTGGAGAGCTCCTATGGCTACACCTTC. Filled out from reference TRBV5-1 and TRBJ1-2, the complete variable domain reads KAGVTQTPRYLIKTRGQQVTLSCSPISGHRSVSWYQQTPGQGLQFLFEYFSETQRNKGNFPGRFSGRQFSNSRSEMNVSTLELGDSALYLCASGLESSYGYTFGSGTRLTVV.

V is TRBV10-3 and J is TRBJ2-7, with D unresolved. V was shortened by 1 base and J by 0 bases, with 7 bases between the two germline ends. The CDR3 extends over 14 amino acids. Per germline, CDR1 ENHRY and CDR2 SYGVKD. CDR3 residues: CAISEWKDSYEQYF. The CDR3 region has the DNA TGTGCCATCAGTGAGTGGAAGGACTCCTACGAGCAGTACTTC.

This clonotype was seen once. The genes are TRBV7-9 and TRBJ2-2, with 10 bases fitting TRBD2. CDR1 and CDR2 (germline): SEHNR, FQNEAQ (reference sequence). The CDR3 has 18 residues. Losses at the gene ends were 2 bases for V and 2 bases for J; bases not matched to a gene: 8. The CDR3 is CASSLRVAGGLNTGELFF. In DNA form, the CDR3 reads TGTGCCAGCAGCTTAAGGGTAGCGGGGGGCCTCAACACCGGGGAGCTGTTTTTT.

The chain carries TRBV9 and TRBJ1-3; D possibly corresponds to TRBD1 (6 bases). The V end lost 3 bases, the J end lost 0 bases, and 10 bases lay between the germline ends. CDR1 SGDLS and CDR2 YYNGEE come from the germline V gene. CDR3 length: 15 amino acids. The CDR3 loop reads CASSATGLSGNTIYF. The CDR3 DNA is TGTGCCAGCAGCGCAACAGGGCTCTCTGGAAACACCATATATTTT.

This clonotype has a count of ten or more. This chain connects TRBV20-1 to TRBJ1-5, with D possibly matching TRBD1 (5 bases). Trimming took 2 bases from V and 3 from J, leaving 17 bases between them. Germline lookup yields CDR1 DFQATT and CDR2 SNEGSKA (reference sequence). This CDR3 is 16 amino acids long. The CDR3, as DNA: TGCAGTGCTAGATTAGGCAGCAGGGAGCCCAATCAGCCCCAGCATTTT. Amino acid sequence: CSARLGSREPNQPQHF.

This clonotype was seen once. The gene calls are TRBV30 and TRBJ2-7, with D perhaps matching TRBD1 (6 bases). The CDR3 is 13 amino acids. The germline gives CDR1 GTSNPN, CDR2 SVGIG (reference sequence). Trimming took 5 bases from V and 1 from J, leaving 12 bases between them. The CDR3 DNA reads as TGTGCCTGGTTAACTACAGGGTCCTACGAGCAGTACTTC. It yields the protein CAWLTTGSYEQYF.

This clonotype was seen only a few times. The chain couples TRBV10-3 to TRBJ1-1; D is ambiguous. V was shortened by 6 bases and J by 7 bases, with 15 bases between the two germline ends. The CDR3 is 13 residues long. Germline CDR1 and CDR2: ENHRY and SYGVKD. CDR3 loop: CAISTGSLIEAFF. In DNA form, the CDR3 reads TGTGCCATCAGCACCGGGTCTCTGATTGAAGCTTTCTTT.

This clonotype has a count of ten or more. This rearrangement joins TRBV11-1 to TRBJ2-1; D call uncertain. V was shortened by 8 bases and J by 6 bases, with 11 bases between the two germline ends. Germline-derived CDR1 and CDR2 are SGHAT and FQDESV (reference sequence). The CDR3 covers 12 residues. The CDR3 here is CASSLKPNEQFF. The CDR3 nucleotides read TGTGCCAGCTCGCTAAAGCCCAATGAGCAGTTCTTC.

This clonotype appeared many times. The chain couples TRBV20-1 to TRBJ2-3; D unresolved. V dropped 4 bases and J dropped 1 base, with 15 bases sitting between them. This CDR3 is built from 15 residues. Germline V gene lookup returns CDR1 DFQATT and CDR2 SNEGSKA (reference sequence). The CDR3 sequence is CSAIPYGPGTDTQYF. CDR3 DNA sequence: TGCAGTGCTATCCCCTACGGCCCTGGCACAGATACGCAGTATTTT.

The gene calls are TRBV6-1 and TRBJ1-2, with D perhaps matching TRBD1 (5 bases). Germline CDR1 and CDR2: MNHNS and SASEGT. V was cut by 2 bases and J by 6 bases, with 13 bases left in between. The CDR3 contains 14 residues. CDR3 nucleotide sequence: TGTGCCAGCAGTGAAAGGGGCCCGGGGGATGGCTACACCTTC. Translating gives CASSERGPGDGYTF.

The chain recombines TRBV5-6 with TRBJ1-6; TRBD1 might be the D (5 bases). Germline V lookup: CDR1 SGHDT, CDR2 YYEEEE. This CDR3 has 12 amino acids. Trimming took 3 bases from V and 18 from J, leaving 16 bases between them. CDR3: CASSYITQASHF. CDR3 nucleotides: TGTGCCAGCAGCTACATTACACAGGCCAGCCACTTT.

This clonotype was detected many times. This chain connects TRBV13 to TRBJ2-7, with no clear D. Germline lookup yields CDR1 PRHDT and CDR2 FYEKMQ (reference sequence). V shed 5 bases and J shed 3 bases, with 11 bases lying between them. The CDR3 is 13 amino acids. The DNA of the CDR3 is TGTGCCAGCAGCCCCCCGTCCGACTACGAGCAGTACTTC. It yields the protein CASSPPSDYEQYF. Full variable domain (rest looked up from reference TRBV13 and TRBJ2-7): AAGVIQSPRHLIKEKRETATLKCYPIPRHDTVYWYQQGPGQDPQFLISFYEKMQSDKGSIPDRFSAQQFSDYHSELNMSSLELGDSALYFCASSPPSDYEQYFGPGTRLTVT.

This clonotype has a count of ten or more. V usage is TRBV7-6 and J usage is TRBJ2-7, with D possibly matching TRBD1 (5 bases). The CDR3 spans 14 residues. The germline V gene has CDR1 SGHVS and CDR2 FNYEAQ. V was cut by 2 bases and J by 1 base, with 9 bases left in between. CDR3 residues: CASSLKQGSYEQYF. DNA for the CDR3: TGTGCCAGCAGCTTAAAGCAGGGTTCCTACGAGCAGTACTTC.

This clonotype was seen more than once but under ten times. CDR3 nucleotides: TGTGCCAGCAGCCCAACCGGGACTCCGAGCTCCTATAATTCACCCCTCCACTTT. As protein: CASSPTGTPSSYNSPLHF. The gene calls are TRBV9 and TRBJ1-6; weak D call: TRBD1 (5 bases). This CDR3 region has 18 residues. Germline V CDR1 and CDR2: SGDLS, YYNGEE. The germline V and J ends were trimmed by 4 bases and 0 bases, with 17 bases remaining between them.

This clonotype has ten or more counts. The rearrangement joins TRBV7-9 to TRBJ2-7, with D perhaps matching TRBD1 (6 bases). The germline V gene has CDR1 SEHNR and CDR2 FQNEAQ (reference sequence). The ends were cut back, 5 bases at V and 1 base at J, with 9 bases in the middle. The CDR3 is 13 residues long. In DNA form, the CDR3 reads TGTGCCAGCAGCGACGACAGGTCCTACGAGCAGTACTTC. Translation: CASSDDRSYEQYF.

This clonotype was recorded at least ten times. Written as DNA, the CDR3 is TGTGCCAGCAGCTTGGGGCAGGCCGTCTACGAGCAGTACTTC. It is translated as CASSLGQAVYEQYF. The chain links TRBV7-9 to TRBJ2-7, with a possible D match to TRBD1 (5 bases). V lost 3 bases to trimming and J lost 3 bases, with 12 bases between them. The germline CDR1 and CDR2 sequences are SEHNR and FQNEAQ (reference sequence). The CDR3 is 14 amino acids.

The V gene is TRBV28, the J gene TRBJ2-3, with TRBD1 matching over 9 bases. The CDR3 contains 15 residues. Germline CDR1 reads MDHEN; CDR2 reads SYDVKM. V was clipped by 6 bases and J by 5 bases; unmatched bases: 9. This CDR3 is CASSPGQGRRDTQYF. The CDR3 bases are TGTGCCAGCAGCCCCGGACAGGGGCGGAGAGATACGCAGTATTTT.

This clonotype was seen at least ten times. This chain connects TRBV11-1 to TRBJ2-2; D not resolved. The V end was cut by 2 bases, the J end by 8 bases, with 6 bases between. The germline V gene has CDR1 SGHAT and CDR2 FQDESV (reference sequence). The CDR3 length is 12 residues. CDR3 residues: CASSLTGGELFF. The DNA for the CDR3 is TGTGCCAGCAGCTTAACCGGTGGGGAGCTGTTTTTT.

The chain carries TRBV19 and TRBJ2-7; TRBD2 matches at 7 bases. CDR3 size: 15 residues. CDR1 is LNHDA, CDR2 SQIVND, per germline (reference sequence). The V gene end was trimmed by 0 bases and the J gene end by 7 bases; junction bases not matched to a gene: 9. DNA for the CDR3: TGTGCCAGTAGTATAGATCCCGCGGGGGACGGGGAGCAGTACTTC. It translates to CASSIDPAGDGEQYF.

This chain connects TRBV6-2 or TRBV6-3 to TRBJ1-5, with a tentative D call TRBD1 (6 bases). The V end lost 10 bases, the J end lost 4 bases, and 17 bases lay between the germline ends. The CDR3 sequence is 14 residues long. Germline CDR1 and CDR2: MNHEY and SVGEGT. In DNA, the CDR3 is TGTGCCATATCCCAGGCAGGGGAGAATCAGCCCCAGCATTTT. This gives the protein CAISQAGENQPQHF.

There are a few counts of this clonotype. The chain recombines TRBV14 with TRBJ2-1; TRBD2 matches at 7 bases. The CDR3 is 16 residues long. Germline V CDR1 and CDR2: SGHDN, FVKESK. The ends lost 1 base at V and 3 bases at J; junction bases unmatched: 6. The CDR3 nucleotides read TGTGCCAGCAGCCAAGCCCTGACTAGCTTCTACAATGAGCAGTTCTTC. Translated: CASSQALTSFYNEQFF.

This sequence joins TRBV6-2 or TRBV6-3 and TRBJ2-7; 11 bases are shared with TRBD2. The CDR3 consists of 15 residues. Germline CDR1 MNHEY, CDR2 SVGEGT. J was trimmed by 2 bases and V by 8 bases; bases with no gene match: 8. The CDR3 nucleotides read TGTGCCAGCTTCGGGGCTAGCGGGGGGCCCTACGAGCAGTACTTC. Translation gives CASFGASGGPYEQYF.

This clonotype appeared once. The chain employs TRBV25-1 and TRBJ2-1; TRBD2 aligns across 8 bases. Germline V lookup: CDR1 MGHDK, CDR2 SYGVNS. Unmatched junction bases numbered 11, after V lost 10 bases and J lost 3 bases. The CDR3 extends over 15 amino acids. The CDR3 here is CATELGGANYNEQFF. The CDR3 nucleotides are TGTGCCACCGAACTCGGGGGGGCGAACTACAATGAGCAGTTCTTC.

CDR3 nucleotide sequence: TGTGCCAGTAGTGACACGGGGCACCCTAGGAAGACCCAGTACTTC. The encoded protein is CASSDTGHPRKTQYF. The chain links TRBV19 to TRBJ2-5; D assignment may be TRBD1 or TRBD2 (5 bases each). This CDR3 is 15 amino acids long. V lost 5 bases, J lost 6 bases, and 19 bases lay in between. Germline V gene sequence: CDR1 LNHDA, CDR2 SQIVND (reference sequence).

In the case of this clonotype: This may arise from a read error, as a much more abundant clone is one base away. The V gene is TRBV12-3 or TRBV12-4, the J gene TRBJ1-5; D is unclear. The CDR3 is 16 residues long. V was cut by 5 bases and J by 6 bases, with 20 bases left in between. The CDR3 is CASSLGNRAGSQPQHF. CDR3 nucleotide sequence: TGTGCCAGCAGTCTCGGGAACCGGGCCGGGAGTCAGCCCCAGCATTTT.

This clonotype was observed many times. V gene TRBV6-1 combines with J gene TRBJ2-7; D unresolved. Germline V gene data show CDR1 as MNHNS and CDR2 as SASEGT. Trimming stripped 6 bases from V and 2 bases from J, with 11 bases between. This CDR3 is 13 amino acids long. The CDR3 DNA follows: TGTGCCAGCAGGCCTACAATGACCTACGAGCAGTACTTC. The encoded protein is CASRPTMTYEQYF.

CDR3 sequence: CASSERAGRNEQYF. The CDR3 nucleotides read TGTGCCAGCAGTGAGAGGGCAGGGAGAAACGAGCAGTACTTC. The rearrangement joins TRBV6-1 to TRBJ2-7; TRBD1 or TRBD2 may be the D gene (5 bases each). Germline CDR1 MNHNS, CDR2 SASEGT. V lost 3 bases and J lost 5, with 14 bases in between. The CDR3 runs to 14 residues.